This T cell receptor beta chain is from a study of beta chain features in type 1 diabetes. As every portion of the isolated RNA was reverse transcribed, the sequencing read expressed TCRB transcripts. Method: immunoSEQ multiplex PCR; TCRdb's copy keeps in-frame clones and lacks some. Of about 270,000 clones in the sample, approximately 14% were seen once. This clone has a handful of counts. The antigen is undetermined. Other DNA sequences of this sample code for an identical CDR3. Study-wide findings and caveats: Type 1 diabetes patients showed a moderate but significant shortening of TCRB CDR3s in all four CD4+ subsets.

The sample comprised naive CD4+ T cells from blood. The sequence derives from a young man with type 1 diabetes.

Here the CDR3 DNA reads TGTGCCAGTAGTGGGACAGCGCAAGAGACCCAGTACTTC. Encoded protein: CASSGTAQETQYF. This chain uses TRBV19 with TRBJ2-5, with TRBD1 matching 7 bases. J gave up 2 bases and V 5 bases, and 2 bases lay outside the gene matches. Germline-derived CDR1 and CDR2 are LNHDA and SQIVND (reference sequence). The CDR3 consists of 13 residues.